The source of this T cell receptor beta chain is a study of blood T cell repertoires in COVID-19. V was shortened by 5 bases and J by 4 bases, with 8 bases between the two germline ends. CDR1 is SEHNR, CDR2 FQNEAQ, per germline (reference sequence). This CDR3 region has 12 residues. Profiled with immunoSEQ multiplex PCR; TCRdb holds only in-frame clones, not every one. The profile shows roughly 200,000 clones, roughly 82% of them singletons. The sequence was obtained from a woman aged 55 to 70 with COVID-19, enrolled during active disease. The gene calls are TRBV7-9 and TRBJ1-2; D possibly corresponds to TRBD1 (5 bases). The material sequenced was peripheral blood. The CDR3 DNA follows: TGTGCCAGCAGCGCCGGGGGCTATGGCTACACCTTC. Its protein product is CASSAGGYGYTF.